This T cell receptor (beta chain) appears in the sequencing data of a study of shared clonotypes between healthy human individuals. As for the study in general: There were three CD4 naive, three CD4 memory, two CD8 naive and one CD8 memory plates per donor. Regarding the study as a whole: Clonotype sharing among donors likely depends on sequencing depth. Generation probabilities were higher for clonotypes shared across all four sorted-subset donors than for unshared ones.

TCRdb's copy holds only in-frame clones and misses some; the assay was immunoSEQ multiplex PCR. The profile shows over a million clones, around 74% of them singletons. This clone was seen more than once but under ten times. Its antigen is currently unknown. V lost 8 bases and J lost 2; bases outside the gene matches: 7. Germline V gives CDR1 SNHLY, CDR2 FYNNEI. This CDR3 comprises 15 residues. Donors were healthy HIV-negative adults without recently reported acute infections or vaccinations. V and J are TRBV2 and TRBJ2-2, with 8 bases identical to TRBD1. The sequenced sample consisted of memory CD4+ T cells sorted from blood. Specified subset: CD45RA-negative fraction. The TCR sequence derives from a man in his late teens or twenties in good health. CDR3 sequence (DNA): TGTGCCAGCCTCCTTGGACAGGGAAACACCGGGGAGCTGTTTTTT. It is translated as CASLLGQGNTGELFF.